This T cell receptor beta chain originates from a study of cytomegalovirus exposure and HLA in healthy donors. Study summary: Sequencing of some 200 million T cells in an earlier analysis found about 120 million unique TCR beta sequences.

Findings and caveats of the study: A later look showed TCR association rates differing by HLA locus, highest for DRB1 and lowest for HLA-C.

This CDR3 is built from 16 residues. The V gene's germline CDR1 is SGHVS and CDR2 FQNEAQ. Trimming took off 5 bases at V and 0 bases at J, with 14 bases between the two ends. 60 Vbeta and 13 Jbeta primers were used in PCR. In the original processing: Counted up in a later analysis, unique TCR beta chains came to 60 million to 95 million, with 9.5 million to 13 million shared. Libraries were prepared by immunoSEQ multiplex PCR; TCRdb keeps only in-frame clonotypes and omits some of them. That table gives V, J and clone size, and the DNA gave D and trimming. The sample comprises approximately 150,000 clones, around 84% of which are singletons, and almost 2.5% rests with the top ten. In the case of this clone: Antigen unknown.

The chain has TRBV7-8 and TRBJ2-4; the D gene is possibly TRBD1 (6 bases). This clonotype was obtained from a boy younger than 10 in good health and CMV-seronegative. Sequencing was carried out using PBMCs. The CDR3, as DNA: TGTGCCAGCAGCACCAGGGGCCTCATAGCCAAAAACATTCAGTACTTC. Translation: CASSTRGLIAKNIQYF.